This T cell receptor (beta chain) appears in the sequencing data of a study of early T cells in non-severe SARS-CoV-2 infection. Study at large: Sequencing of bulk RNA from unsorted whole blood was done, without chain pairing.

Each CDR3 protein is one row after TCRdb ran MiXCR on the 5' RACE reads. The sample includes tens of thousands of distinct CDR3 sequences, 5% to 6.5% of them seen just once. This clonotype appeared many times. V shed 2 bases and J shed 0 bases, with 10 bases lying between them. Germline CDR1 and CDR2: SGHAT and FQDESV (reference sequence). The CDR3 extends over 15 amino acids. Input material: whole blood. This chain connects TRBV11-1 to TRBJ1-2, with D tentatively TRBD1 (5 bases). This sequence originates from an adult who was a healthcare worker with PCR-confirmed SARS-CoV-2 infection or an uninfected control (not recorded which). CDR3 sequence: CASSLSQGPNYGYTF. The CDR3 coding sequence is TGTGCCAGCAGCTTATCCCAGGGACCTAACTATGGCTACACCTTC.